These 29 T cell receptor beta chains were all obtained from the same sample, sequenced in a study of T cell repertoires in cytomegalovirus infection. The antigens for these receptors are not known. TCRdb re-derived calls from the reads in MiXCR, one entry per CDR3 protein. The profile covers around 310,000 distinct CDR3 sequences, with 25% to 35% appearing a single time and around 20% taken by the ten largest. Sequencing was performed on cultured PBMCs, taken from culture after CMV antigen stimulation. The receptors were sampled from a human donor in good health (CMV status not recorded). Some clones in this sample may be carry-over from other donors' samples.

This rearrangement joins TRBV7-9 to TRBJ1-2; the D is unclear. The length of the CDR3 is 12 residues. V dropped 7 bases and J dropped 5 bases, with 11 bases sitting between them. In germline, CDR1 is SEHNR, CDR2 FQNEAQ (reference sequence). CDR3 in amino acids: CASTPSHYGYTF. Here the CDR3 DNA reads TGTGCCAGCACCCCTTCCCATTATGGCTACACCTTC.

The V gene is TRBV10-3, the J gene TRBJ1-1, with D uncertain. V lost 1 base to trimming and J lost 1 base, with 10 bases between them. The CDR3 has 15 residues. Germline loops: CDR1 ENHRY, CDR2 SYGVKD. The chain's CDR3 is CAISEWKGRNTEAFF. The CDR3 DNA reads as TGTGCCATCAGTGAGTGGAAAGGGAGGAACACTGAAGCTTTCTTT.

The chain recombines TRBV28 with TRBJ1-1; 10 bases match TRBD1. This CDR3 contains 16 residues. Trimming took 3 bases from V and 6 from J; bases not matched to a gene: 10. CDR1 and CDR2 (germline): MDHEN, SYDVKM. The CDR3 region has the DNA TGTGCCAGCAGTTTGTACCCGGGACAGGGGCTTTCTGAAGCTTTCTTT. This encodes CASSLYPGQGLSEAFF.

The table lists this clonotype with a few counts. The gene calls are TRBV28 and TRBJ1-1, with TRBD1 matching 10 bases. After removal of 3 bases from V and 2 bases from J, the junction contained 6 bases not matched to a gene. The CDR3 consists of 16 residues. Germline V CDR1 and CDR2: MDHEN, SYDVKM. The CDR3 reads CASSFSGTGVNTEAFF. CDR3 DNA sequence: TGTGCCAGCAGTTTCTCCGGGACAGGGGTAAACACTGAAGCTTTCTTT.

A single count supports this clonotype. The rearrangement links TRBV6-2 or TRBV6-3 to TRBJ1-5; no definite D call. This CDR3 has 14 residues. Germline V gives CDR1 MNHEY, CDR2 SVGEGT. V dropped 0 bases and J dropped 6 bases, with 9 bases sitting between them. The chain's CDR3 is CASSYSGLTQPQHF. CDR3 coding DNA: TGTGCCAGCAGTTACTCGGGCCTGACTCAGCCCCAGCATTTT.

This chain links TRBV27 with TRBJ2-7, with 9 bases matching TRBD1. The length of the CDR3 is 18 residues. CDR1 is MNHEY and CDR2 is SMNVEV in the germline V gene (reference sequence). Trimming cost V 5 bases and J 6 bases; bases outside gene matches: 20. CDR3 region: CASSLGPFYRDRAREQYF. CDR3 in DNA: TGTGCCAGCAGTCTCGGGCCGTTCTACAGGGACAGGGCACGCGAGCAGTACTTC.

The chain uses TRBV7-6 and TRBJ1-2; D remains unclear. Germline CDR1 and CDR2: SGHVS and FNYEAQ. The V and J ends lost 2 bases and 4 bases respectively, with 5 bases between them. This CDR3 is built from 12 residues. CDR3 bases: TGTGCCAGCAGCTTACTGCCCTATGGCTACACCTTC. This codes for CASSLLPYGYTF.

The chain couples TRBV11-2 to TRBJ2-1, with D unclear. The germline V gene has CDR1 SGHAT and CDR2 FQNNGV. V shed 1 base and J shed 9 bases, with 7 bases lying between them. The CDR3 totals 12 residues. The CDR3 sequence is CASSLALLEQFF. The CDR3, as DNA: TGTGCCAGCAGCTTAGCCCTCCTTGAGCAGTTCTTC.

The chain has TRBV6-5 and TRBJ1-3; D unresolved. Germline CDR1 MNHEY, CDR2 SVGAGI. V lost 0 bases and J 2 bases, leaving 5 bases between the germline ends. This CDR3 contains 14 residues. The CDR3 DNA sequence: TGTGCCAGCAGTTACTCGACACCTGGAAACACCATATATTTT. Amino acid sequence: CASSYSTPGNTIYF.

This clonotype was detected once. J is TRBJ1-2 and V is TRBV10-2, with no clear D. Trimming cost V 6 bases and J 8 bases, with 19 bases left between them. CDR3 size: 14 residues. Looked up from germline, CDR1 is WSHSY and CDR2 is SAAADI. The CDR3 region is CASRENPTPSGYTF. Here the CDR3 DNA reads TGCGCCAGCAGAGAAAACCCGACACCATCGGGCTACACCTTC.

V usage is TRBV6-1 and J usage is TRBJ2-5, with TRBD1 matching over 10 bases. V shed 5 bases and J 5 bases; nucleotides not matched to a gene: 11. CDR3 length: 16 residues. CDR1 MNHNS and CDR2 SASEGT come from the germline V gene. CDR3 DNA sequence: TGTGCCAGCAGTTACGGCGACAGGGGGCGCGGGGAGACCCAGTACTTC. Translating gives CASSYGDRGRGETQYF.

This clonotype occurred a few times. J is TRBJ2-6 and V is TRBV28; D unclear. The CDR3 loop spans 15 amino acids. Trimming pared 6 bases from V and 0 bases from J, leaving 9 bases between. CDR1 MDHEN and CDR2 SYDVKM come from the germline V gene. Written as DNA, the CDR3 is TGTGCCAGCAGGCTACAGAGCTCTGGGGCCAACGTCCTGACTTTC. Its translation is CASRLQSSGANVLTF.

The CDR3 spells CASSLVSRNTGELFF. CDR3 sequence (DNA): TGTGCCAGCAGCTTAGTCTCGCGGAACACCGGGGAGCTGTTTTTT. This chain connects TRBV7-8 to TRBJ2-2; D not certain. Per the germline V gene, CDR1 is SGHVS and CDR2 is FQNEAQ. The CDR3 runs to 15 residues. The germline V and J ends were trimmed by 1 base and 1 base, with 7 bases remaining between them.

The chain combines TRBV28 with TRBJ2-7; no reliable D call. Germline loops: CDR1 MDHEN, CDR2 SYDVKM. This CDR3 is built from 12 residues. With 2 bases removed from V and 6 bases from J, the gap between germline ends came to 8 bases. The chain's CDR3 is CASSLAGAEQYF. As DNA, the CDR3 is TGTGCCAGCAGTTTAGCCGGAGCCGAGCAGTACTTC. Full variable domain (outside the CDR3, taken from reference TRBV28 and TRBJ2-7): DVKVTQSSRYLVKRTGEKVFLECVQDMDHENMFWYRQDPGLGLRLIYFSYDVKMKEKGDIPEGYSVSREKKERFSLILESASTNQTSMYLCASSLAGAEQYFGPGTRLTVT.

This clonotype was observed a few times. V is TRBV6-1 and J is TRBJ1-2, with TRBD1 matching 8 bases. Trimming removed 6 bases from V and 7 bases from J; junction bases left unmatched: 7. Per the germline V gene, CDR1 is MNHNS and CDR2 is SASEGT. The CDR3 loop spans 13 amino acids. CDR3 sequence (DNA): TGTGCCAGCAGGGGACAGGACGTCTCTGGCTACACCTTC. Its protein is CASRGQDVSGYTF.

This chain joins TRBV27 and TRBJ2-2, with 8 bases fitting TRBD2. The trim removed 6 bases at V and 4 bases at J, leaving 7 bases unmatched. Germline loops: CDR1 MNHEY, CDR2 SMNVEV (reference sequence). CDR3 length equals 15 residues. CDR3 in amino acids: CASSLGLGVTGELFF. CDR3 nucleotides: TGTGCCAGCAGCCTGGGACTAGGGGTCACCGGGGAGCTGTTTTTT.

This clonotype was picked up a small number of times. This CDR3 is CASSRLTSGRNADTQYF. In DNA, the CDR3 is TGCGCCAGCAGCCGCCTGACTAGCGGGAGAAATGCAGATACGCAGTATTTT. The V and J genes are TRBV5-1 and TRBJ2-3; TRBD2 aligns across 12 bases. The germline V gene has CDR1 SGHRS and CDR2 YFSETQ. The ends lost 4 bases at V and 4 bases at J; junction bases unmatched: 10. The CDR3 contains 17 residues.

This clonotype was seen a handful of times. The chain recombines TRBV7-6 with TRBJ1-6, with no clear D. The CDR3 spans 15 residues. Trimming pared 5 bases from V and 8 bases from J, leaving 16 bases between. From germline, CDR1 is SGHVS and CDR2 FNYEAQ. CDR3 in DNA: TGTGCCAGCAGCACTTACCCGGGCCGGGATTCACCCCTCCACTTT. Amino acid sequence: CASSTYPGRDSPLHF.

This chain links TRBV25-1 with TRBJ1-4; a possible D gene is TRBD1 (5 bases). Germline V gene data show CDR1 as MGHDK and CDR2 as SYGVNS. Trimming left V 3 bases short and J 8 bases short, with 13 bases between. The CDR3 is made up of 14 amino acids. The CDR3 reads CASSDWWDGEKLFF. In DNA, the CDR3 is TGTGCCAGCAGTGATTGGTGGGACGGGGAAAAACTGTTTTTT.

This clonotype was detected a few times. The J gene is TRBJ1-1, the V gene TRBV28; 7 bases align to TRBD1. This CDR3 has 14 amino acids. Germline CDR1 is MDHEN and CDR2 is SYDVKM. V lost 3 bases and J lost 4; bases outside the gene matches: 5. CDR3 residues: CASSLTGPATEAFF. CDR3 nucleotides: TGTGCCAGCAGTTTGACAGGGCCCGCCACTGAAGCTTTCTTT.

This clonotype was picked up a small number of times. The rearrangement uses TRBV19 and TRBJ2-2; 11 bases line up with TRBD2. From germline, CDR1 is LNHDA and CDR2 SQIVND (reference sequence). V was pared by 6 bases and J by 5 bases, with 14 bases of the junction left unmatched. The CDR3 runs to 18 residues. CDR3 residues: CASSFSGLAGGRTGELFF. The DNA for the CDR3 is TGTGCCAGTAGCTTTAGTGGTCTAGCGGGAGGAAGAACCGGGGAGCTGTTTTTT.

This clonotype was counted a few times. This rearrangement joins TRBV7-2 to TRBJ2-7; either TRBD1 or TRBD2 may fit D (5 bases each). The V gene lost 2 bases and the J gene lost 0 bases, with 11 bases spanning the gap. Germline CDR1 is SGHTA and CDR2 is FQGNSA. This CDR3 contains 15 residues. Here the CDR3 reads CASSLSAGSSYEQYF. CDR3 sequence (DNA): TGTGCCAGCAGCTTAAGCGCAGGGAGCTCCTACGAGCAGTACTTC.

This clonotype was observed a handful of times. The V call is TRBV5-1, the J call TRBJ2-6, with D unresolved. V was shortened by 5 bases and J by 1 base, with 16 bases between the two germline ends. The CDR3 length is 17 residues. Per germline, CDR1 SGHRS and CDR2 YFSETQ. CDR3 residues: CASRGNTTKSGANVLTF. The CDR3 bases are TGCGCCAGCAGGGGAAACACAACTAAATCTGGGGCCAACGTCCTGACTTTC.

In its sample, this clonotype was seen many times. Sequence at one end of the junction differs from germline and may be a read error. J is TRBJ1-4 and V is TRBV7-2; D ambiguous. This CDR3 is 13 amino acids long. The germline gives CDR1 SGHTA, CDR2 FQGNSA. CDR3 sequence (DNA): TGTGCCAGCAGCTTAAGTCCCTGGCAGGCCGCATACTTT. Its translation: CASSLSPWQAAYF.

To note about this clonotype: Its ends do not fully match the called genes, so a read error is possible. The chain recombines TRBV6-1 with TRBJ2-5; no clear D. Per the germline V gene, CDR1 is MNHNS and CDR2 is SASEGT. The CDR3 contains 13 residues. CDR3 sequence: CANSESPEETQYF. The CDR3 nucleotides are TGTGCCAACAGTGAATCCCCCGAAGAGACCCAGTACTTC.

With regard to this clonotype: Sequence at one end of the junction differs from germline and may be a read error. J is TRBJ1-1 and V is TRBV4-1, with D hard to call. The germline CDR1 and CDR2 sequences are MGHRA and YSYEKL. The CDR3 is made up of 15 amino acids. The CDR3 DNA reads as TGTGCCAGCAGCCAAGATTCGGCCATGAACACTGAAGCTTTCTTT. This codes for CASSQDSAMNTEAFF.

The chain is built from TRBV2 and TRBJ1-2; 8 bases are a match to TRBD1. V lost 4 bases to trimming and J lost 7 bases; unmatched junction nucleotides: 5. CDR1 is SNHLY and CDR2 is FYNNEI in the germline V gene. This CDR3 is built from 13 residues. The CDR3 coding sequence is TGTGCCAGCAGTGGGGACAGGAGTGGTGGCTACACCTTC. Residues: CASSGDRSGGYTF.

This chain links TRBV12-5 with TRBJ1-5; perhaps TRBD1 as D (5 bases). Trimming shortened V by 6 bases and J by 7 bases, and 19 bases separated the two germline ends. This CDR3 region has 15 residues. CDR1 LGHNT and CDR2 FRNRAP come from the germline V gene. CDR3: CASGADTLRDQPQHF. CDR3 bases: TGTGCTAGTGGGGCGGACACCCTCCGGGACCAGCCCCAGCATTTT. The full variable domain, its missing parts supplied by reference TRBV12-5 and TRBJ1-5, is DARVTQTPRHKVTEMGQEVTMRCQPILGHNTVFWYRQTMMQGLELLAYFRNRAPLDDSGMPKDRFSAEMPDATLATLKIQPSEPRDSAVYFCASGADTLRDQPQHFGDGTRLSIL.

This clonotype occurred a few times. V is TRBV7-3 and J is TRBJ2-3; D gene ambiguous. The CDR3 runs to 12 residues. Trimming took off 4 bases at V and 6 bases at J, with 8 bases between the two ends. Germline assignment: CDR1 SGHTA and CDR2 FQGTGA. CDR3 region: CASSSGQDTQYF. CDR3 sequence (DNA): TGTGCCAGCAGCTCGGGTCAGGATACGCAGTATTTT.